Listed below are T cell receptor beta chains from one sample, sequenced in a study of blood T cell repertoires in COVID-19. Clones were read by immunoSEQ multiplex PCR, and TCRdb kept only the in-frame ones, dropping some. The sample includes approximately 240,000 clones, roughly 84% of them seen just once. The sample comprised peripheral blood. All receptors come from a woman between 55 and 75 years old with acute or convalescent COVID-19. CDR3s include the opening cysteine and the closing phenylalanine or tryptophan. Each record gives: D gene, J gene, CDR3 length, clone size, V gene, CDR3 protein, CDR3 DNA. The D gene is left open where the match is weak. Some rows have no size entry. The others give once, few or many, or a class for an expanded clone.

d_call: TRBD2
j_call: TRBJ2-5
cdr3_length: 15
clone_size: .
v_call: TRBV15
cdr3_aa: CATSRSSGAGETQYF
cdr3_nt: TGTGCCACCAGCAGAAGTAGCGGGGCGGGCGAGACCCAGTACTTC

d_call: TRBD1
j_call: TRBJ2-2
cdr3_length: 15
clone_size: .
v_call: TRBV28
cdr3_aa: CASSYRGPNTGELFF
cdr3_nt: TGTGCCAGCAGCTACAGGGGGCCGAACACCGGGGAGCTGTTTTTT

d_call: TRBD1
j_call: TRBJ1-5
cdr3_length: 15
clone_size: .
v_call: TRBV5-1
cdr3_aa: CASSPGTGVAQPQHF
cdr3_nt: TGCGCCAGCAGCCCCGGGACAGGGGTCGCTCAGCCCCAGCATTTT

d_call: .
j_call: TRBJ2-1
cdr3_length: 15
clone_size: .
v_call: TRBV20-1
cdr3_aa: CSASDWRGTGNEQFF
cdr3_nt: TGCAGTGCTAGTGACTGGCGGGGAACGGGGAATGAGCAGTTCTTC

d_call: TRBD2
j_call: TRBJ2-3
cdr3_length: 16
clone_size: .
v_call: TRBV18
cdr3_aa: CASSPRTSGDTDTQYF
cdr3_nt: TGTGCCAGCTCACCACGGACTAGCGGGGACACAGATACGCAGTATTTT

d_call: TRBD1
j_call: TRBJ1-1
cdr3_length: 16
clone_size: .
v_call: TRBV19
cdr3_aa: CASSTSQGPPATEAFF
cdr3_nt: TGTGCCAGTAGTACCTCACAGGGGCCGCCAGCCACTGAAGCTTTCTTT

d_call: TRBD1
j_call: TRBJ1-1
cdr3_length: 15
clone_size: .
v_call: TRBV9
cdr3_aa: CASSVATGGNTEAFF
cdr3_nt: TGTGCCAGCAGCGTAGCCACAGGGGGCAACACTGAAGCTTTCTTT

d_call: TRBD2
j_call: TRBJ2-3
cdr3_length: 18
clone_size: .
v_call: TRBV4-1
cdr3_aa: CASSLRLAGGRGVDTQYF
cdr3_nt: TGCGCCAGCAGCCTTAGACTAGCGGGGGGGCGAGGGGTAGATACGCAGTATTTT

d_call: TRBD2
j_call: TRBJ2-1
cdr3_length: 18
clone_size: .
v_call: TRBV6-2/TRBV6-3
cdr3_aa: CASSYPPRLAGGHDEQFF
cdr3_nt: TGTGCCAGCAGTTACCCCCCTCGACTAGCGGGGGGGCATGATGAGCAGTTCTTC

d_call: .
j_call: TRBJ1-1
cdr3_length: 14
clone_size: .
v_call: TRBV5-4
cdr3_aa: CASSLGGAPVEAFF
cdr3_nt: TGTGCCAGCAGCTTGGGCGGGGCCCCCGTTGAAGCTTTCTTT

d_call: .
j_call: TRBJ1-2
cdr3_length: 14
clone_size: .
v_call: TRBV2
cdr3_aa: CASIRQEVAFGYTF
cdr3_nt: TGTGCCAGCATAAGACAGGAGGTTGCTTTCGGCTACACCTTC

d_call: .
j_call: TRBJ1-3
cdr3_length: 12
clone_size: few
v_call: TRBV5-1
cdr3_aa: CASSGGGNTIYF
cdr3_nt: TGCGCCAGCTCCGGAGGGGGAAACACCATATATTTT

d_call: .
j_call: TRBJ2-2
cdr3_length: 15
clone_size: .
v_call: TRBV6-2/TRBV6-3
cdr3_aa: CASSLTRGLTGELFF
cdr3_nt: TGTGCCAGCAGTTTGACCAGGGGTCTGACCGGGGAGCTGTTTTTT

d_call: .
j_call: TRBJ1-1
cdr3_length: 16
clone_size: few
v_call: TRBV9
cdr3_aa: CASSAQIDAANTEAFF
cdr3_nt: TGTGCCAGCAGCGCCCAGATTGACGCGGCGAACACTGAAGCTTTCTTT

d_call: .
j_call: TRBJ2-1
cdr3_length: 13
clone_size: .
v_call: TRBV6-2/TRBV6-3
cdr3_aa: CASSSVRGNEQFF
cdr3_nt: TGTGCCAGCAGTTCCGTCCGAGGAAATGAGCAGTTCTTC

d_call: .
j_call: TRBJ1-2
cdr3_length: 11
clone_size: .
v_call: TRBV19
cdr3_aa: CASNDYYGYTF
cdr3_nt: TGTGCCAGTAATGACTACTATGGCTACACCTTC

d_call: TRBD1
j_call: TRBJ1-1
cdr3_length: 13
clone_size: .
v_call: TRBV5-1
cdr3_aa: CASSRDRNTEAFF
cdr3_nt: TGCGCCAGCAGCCGGGACAGGAACACTGAAGCTTTCTTT

d_call: TRBD1
j_call: TRBJ1-5
cdr3_length: 16
clone_size: .
v_call: TRBV5-3
cdr3_aa: CARSLVLRQGGQPQHF
cdr3_nt: TGTGCCAGAAGCTTGGTCCTGCGACAGGGAGGTCAGCCCCAGCATTTT

d_call: .
j_call: TRBJ2-7
cdr3_length: 13
clone_size: .
v_call: TRBV7-8
cdr3_aa: CASSPERLYEQYF
cdr3_nt: TGTGCCAGCAGCCCCGAGCGGCTCTACGAGCAGTACTTC

d_call: .
j_call: TRBJ2-1
cdr3_length: 14
clone_size: .
v_call: TRBV6-2/TRBV6-3
cdr3_aa: CASSSSSSYNEQFF
cdr3_nt: TGTGCCAGCAGTTCCTCCAGCTCCTACAATGAGCAGTTCTTC

d_call: .
j_call: TRBJ1-1
cdr3_length: 16
clone_size: .
v_call: TRBV7-9
cdr3_aa: CASSRLPRQWRTEAFF
cdr3_nt: TGTGCCAGCAGCCGTCTACCCAGGCAGTGGAGGACTGAAGCTTTCTTT